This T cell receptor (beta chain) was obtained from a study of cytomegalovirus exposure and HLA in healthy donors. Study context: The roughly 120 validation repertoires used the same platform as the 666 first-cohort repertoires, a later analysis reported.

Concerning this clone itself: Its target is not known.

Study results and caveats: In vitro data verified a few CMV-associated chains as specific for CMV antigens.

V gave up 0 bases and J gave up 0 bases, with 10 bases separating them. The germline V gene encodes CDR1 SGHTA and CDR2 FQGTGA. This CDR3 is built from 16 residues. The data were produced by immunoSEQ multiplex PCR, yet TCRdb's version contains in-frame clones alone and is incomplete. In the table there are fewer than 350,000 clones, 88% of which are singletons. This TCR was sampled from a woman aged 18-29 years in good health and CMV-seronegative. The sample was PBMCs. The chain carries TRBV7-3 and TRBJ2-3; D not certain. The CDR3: CASSLTQESSTDTQYF. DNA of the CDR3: TGTGCCAGCAGCTTAACCCAGGAATCTAGCACAGATACGCAGTATTTT.